The present entry profiles one TCR beta chain with its context. Followed longitudinally, the Seattle patients had been enrolled during active infection. This sample is drawn from a study of blood T cell repertoires in COVID-19. Germline CDR1 and CDR2: SQVTM and ANQGSEA. The CDR3 is 15 residues long. V was clipped by 4 bases and J by 5 bases; unmatched bases: 12. Per the original data handling: Reference gene primer amplification gave estimated nucleated cell counts. Produced via immunoSEQ multiplex PCR; TCRdb's table is partial and in-frame only. V, J and clone size are taken as reported in that table, and D and trimming were inferred from the DNA itself. The repertoire holds some 180,000 clones, with around 86% as singletons.

This rearrangement joins TRBV29-1 to TRBJ1-1; 8 positions agree with TRBD1. This TCR derives from a woman of 80 years or more with COVID-19, enrolled during active disease. Input material: peripheral blood. CDR3 residues: CSVVGTGPPGTEAFF. CDR3 sequence (DNA): TGCAGCGTTGTTGGGACAGGCCCCCCTGGGACTGAAGCTTTCTTT.